The 18 T cell receptor beta chains reported below all come from one sample, sequenced in a study of blood T cell repertoires in COVID-19. Sequencing used immunoSEQ multiplex PCR; TCRdb keeps in-frame clones, though not all of them. This table has tens of thousands of clones, 80% appearing once. The sample consisted of peripheral blood. These TCRs come from a woman aged 70-85 years with acute or convalescent COVID-19.

About this clone itself: A junction boundary mismatches the germline segment, possibly from a read error. CDR3 in DNA: TGCGGGACAGGGCGGGCAGATACGCAGTATTTT. Its translation is CGTGRADTQYF. The V call is TRBV25-1, the J call TRBJ2-3, with TRBD1 identical over 9 bases. This CDR3 spans 11 amino acids. Germline assignment: CDR1 MGHDK and CDR2 SYGVNS.

The CDR3 sequence is CASSPVDNSPLHF. The CDR3 nucleotides are TGTGCCAGCTCACCAGTAGATAATTCACCCCTCCACTTT. The rearrangement joins TRBV18 to TRBJ1-6; unclear D gene. Germline CDR1 KGHSH, CDR2 LQKENI. There are 13 residues in the CDR3. The V gene lost 2 bases and the J gene lost 5 bases, with 4 bases spanning the gap.

This sequence joins TRBV4-3 and TRBJ2-5, with TRBD2 matching over 9 bases. Germline V gene data show CDR1 as LGHNA and CDR2 as YSLEER. Losses at the gene ends were 1 base for V and 0 bases for J; bases not matched to a gene: 9. This CDR3 has 18 residues. CDR3 region: CASSQGGSSGANQETQYF. As DNA, the CDR3 is TGCGCCAGCAGCCAAGGCGGATCTAGCGGGGCAAACCAAGAGACCCAGTACTTC.

The CDR3 DNA reads as TGTGCCAGCAGCGTCGGGACACAATCCTACGAGCAGTACTTC. Residues: CASSVGTQSYEQYF. The chain has TRBV11-2 and TRBJ2-7; perhaps TRBD1 as D (6 bases). Trimming cost V 5 bases and J 1 base, with 12 bases left between them. There are 14 residues in the CDR3. CDR1 and CDR2 (germline): SGHAT, FQNNGV.

The chain uses TRBV27 and TRBJ1-1; 7 bases fit TRBD1. The CDR3 sequence is 15 residues long. V lost 5 bases and J lost 0; bases outside the gene matches: 6. Germline V gene sequence: CDR1 MNHEY, CDR2 SMNVEV (reference sequence). The CDR3 nucleotides are TGTGCCAGCAGTGTGACAGGGAACATGAACACTGAAGCTTTCTTT. Protein sequence: CASSVTGNMNTEAFF.

The chain employs TRBV11-3 and TRBJ1-2, with no clear D. Trimming took off 5 bases at V and 8 bases at J, with 12 bases between the two ends. CDR1 is SGHNT, CDR2 YENEEA, per germline. The CDR3 extends over 12 amino acids. For the CDR3, the DNA is TGTGCCAGCAGCACTCGTTCGGGAGGCTACACCTTC. Translated: CASSTRSGGYTF.

The rearrangement joins TRBV5-1 to TRBJ1-2, with D hard to call. The V and J ends lost 0 bases and 0 bases respectively, with 6 bases between them. CDR1 and CDR2 from the germline V gene are SGHRS and YFSETQ. This CDR3 spans 14 amino acids. Here the CDR3 DNA reads TGCGCCAGCAGCTTGGTTCCTTCTAACTATGGCTACACCTTC. This codes for CASSLVPSNYGYTF.

This clone was observed a few times. V is TRBV5-1 and J is TRBJ2-5; the match to TRBD2 covers 9 bases. Trimming removed 1 base from V and 0 bases from J; junction bases left unmatched: 4. The CDR3 contains 16 residues. Germline V CDR1 and CDR2: SGHRS, YFSETQ. The CDR3 is CASSLLSSGDQETQYF. DNA of the CDR3: TGCGCCAGCAGCTTGTTATCTAGCGGGGACCAAGAGACCCAGTACTTC.

The chain carries TRBV24-1 and TRBJ1-2, with 10 bases fitting TRBD1. Germline CDR1 and CDR2: KGHDR and SFDVKD. The CDR3 is 16 amino acids. V shed 4 bases and J 7 bases; nucleotides not matched to a gene: 11. The CDR3 coding sequence is TGTGCCACCAGTGACCGTAAGACAGGGGGCATCAGTGGCTACACCTTC. Protein product: CATSDRKTGGISGYTF.

The J gene is TRBJ2-3, the V gene TRBV7-6; possibly TRBD2 for D (6 bases). Germline CDR1 reads SGHVS; CDR2 reads FNYEAQ. The CDR3 extends over 16 amino acids. Trimming stripped 1 base from V and 0 bases from J, with 11 bases between. In DNA form, the CDR3 reads TGTGCCAGCAGCTTAGGTCGTAGCGGTAGCACAGATACGCAGTATTTT. This encodes CASSLGRSGSTDTQYF.

The CDR3 region has the DNA TGTGCCAGCAGCTATCTTATCCAGGGGAGGAACACTGAAGCTTTCTTT. Amino acids: CASSYLIQGRNTEAFF. The rearrangement joins TRBV3-1 (or the pseudogene TRBV3-2) to TRBJ1-1; tentatively, D is TRBD1 (6 bases). This CDR3 region has 16 residues. Germline values: CDR1 LGHDT, CDR2 YNNKEL (reference sequence). V lost 5 bases to trimming and J lost 1 base, with 17 bases between them.

The J gene is TRBJ2-6, the V gene TRBV19; 7 nucleotides align to TRBD1. The CDR3 extends over 18 amino acids. Per the germline V gene, CDR1 is LNHDA and CDR2 is SQIVND (reference sequence). Trimming at V came to 4 bases and at J to 2 bases, leaving 11 bases not matched to a gene. In DNA, the CDR3 is TGTGCCAGTAGTAATGGGGGACAGTCATTCCCTGGGGCCAACGTCCTGACTTTC. Amino acids: CASSNGGQSFPGANVLTF.

V usage is TRBV2 and J usage is TRBJ1-4; tentative D call: TRBD1 (5 bases). The CDR3 contains 15 residues. V was clipped by 5 bases and J by 5 bases, with 15 bases between them. Germline CDR1 is SNHLY and CDR2 is FYNNEI. The CDR3 spells CASSPRQFGNEKLFF. DNA of the CDR3: TGTGCCAGCAGTCCTAGACAGTTTGGGAATGAAAAACTGTTTTTT.

This clone turned up a few times. This chain uses TRBV21-1 with TRBJ1-1; TRBD1, the table's D call, lacks a check against the DNA. TRBV21-1 is described as a pseudogene. This CDR3 has 20 residues. The CDR3 protein is CASSPRTGKFVVPMNTEAFF. The CDR3 DNA follows: TGTGCCAGCAGCCCCCGGACAGGGAAGTTTGTAGTCCCGATGAACACTGAAGCTTTCTTT.

V is TRBV19 and J is TRBJ1-5; D uncertain. This CDR3 spans 13 amino acids. The germline CDR1 and CDR2 sequences are LNHDA and SQIVND (reference sequence). V was clipped by 7 bases and J by 8 bases, with 15 bases between them. Written as DNA, the CDR3 is TGTGCCAGTACAATTGCCTTGGGAGAGCCCCAGCATTTT. Amino acid sequence: CASTIALGEPQHF.

The chain uses TRBV4-3 and TRBJ1-2; 7 bases line up with TRBD1. The CDR3 covers 16 residues. Unmatched junction bases numbered 9, after V lost 0 bases and J lost 5 bases. Germline CDR1 is LGHNA and CDR2 is YSLEER. The CDR3 here is CASSQDRTGARYGYTF. The CDR3 nucleotides are TGCGCCAGCAGCCAAGATCGTACAGGGGCCAGATATGGCTACACCTTC.

The gene calls are TRBV19 and TRBJ2-3; the match to TRBD1 covers 8 bases. The ends lost 3 bases at V and 4 bases at J; junction bases unmatched: 3. CDR3 length: 14 residues. Germline lookup yields CDR1 LNHDA and CDR2 SQIVND (reference sequence). CDR3 in amino acids: CASSIGQGPDTQYF. CDR3 sequence (DNA): TGTGCCAGTAGTATTGGACAGGGTCCAGATACGCAGTATTTT.

The chain couples TRBV24-1 to TRBJ1-2; 9 bases fit TRBD1. Germline V lookup: CDR1 KGHDR, CDR2 SFDVKD. The V gene end was trimmed by 5 bases and the J gene end by 6 bases; junction bases not matched to a gene: 6. There are 14 residues in the CDR3. The CDR3 region is CATSAGQGKDGYTF. DNA for the CDR3: TGTGCCACCAGTGCCGGACAGGGGAAAGATGGCTACACCTTC.